This T cell receptor (beta chain) was recorded in a study of T-cell reconstitution after alpha-beta-depleted transplantation in children. General study results and limits: About two months after transplant, alpha-beta T cells reportedly came from several hundred expanded graft clones.

This clonotype was counted ten times or more. Its cognate antigen is unknown. The library targeted TCRbeta and was prepared with unique molecular identifiers. TCRdb redid the calling of the PCR reads with MiXCR, one entry per CDR3 protein. The table records under 250,000 distinct CDR3 sequences, approximately 19% of them present only once. The germline gives CDR1 SGHRS, CDR2 YFSETQ. The CDR3 loop spans 16 amino acids. Trimming cost V 3 bases and J 0 bases, with 12 bases left between them. V is TRBV5-1 and J is TRBJ2-2; D ambiguous. The material sequenced was PBMCs, mostly from graft donor cells, taken 360 days after TCRalphabeta/CD19-depleted stem cell transplant. This sequence was found in a male patient aged 2-9 years who had a stem cell transplant for acute lymphoblastic leukemia, so the T cells may come from the graft donor. The CDR3 region has the DNA TGCGCCAGCAGCTGGATGAGTAGAGCGAACACCGGGGAGCTGTTTTTT. This gives the protein CASSWMSRANTGELFF.